This section outlines one T cell receptor beta chain sequence together with its context. Its binding antigen is unknown. No base-level quality is on record; no much larger clone is a single base apart. Ophthalmopathy patients had moderately to severely active disease, Clinical Activity Score of at least 3, NOSPECS grade of at least 4, and duration under 3 months. Any patient with an uncontrolled infection, another autoimmune disease, pregnancy or lactation was excluded. Clinical symptoms, serum thyroxine and TRAb, thyroid ultrasound, and orbital computed tomography formed the basis for the diagnoses. Ficoll-Paque density gradient centrifugation was used to isolate PBMCs from 8 to 10 ml of fresh peripheral blood. Trizol reagent was used to extract total RNA, and RNA quality was then checked on an Agilent 2100 Bioanalyzer. The TCR beta CDR3 regions were amplified from RNA transcripts. The TCR CDR3 was subjected to a first round of RT-PCR using the HTBI primer set and the Qiagen OneStep RT-PCR kit. Libraries were constructed in a second round of multiplex PCR, after which size selection and purification were carried out. Libraries were sequenced paired-end with 100 bp reads on an Illumina HiSeq2000. Per the source publication's procedure: SOAPnuke was used to process the raw data, throwing out any read that contained adapters or uncalled bases, had a mean Phred below 15, or lacked an exact constant-primer or identifier match. COPE v1.2.5 was used to merge high-quality paired reads, and clonotypes were defined as unique nucleotide sequences. Clonotypes were aligned to IMGT TRBV, TRBD and TRBJ reference segments using MiTCR v1.1. The analysis was restricted to V-J combinations with a frequency above 0.0001, which together covered 98% to 99.2% of the repertoires. The TCS score was defined as F50 (clonal expansion) divided by E x V (chaos), with BLOSUM62-based TCRdist calculated between CDR3 peptides within each V-J. Welch's t-statistics and random forest reduced roughly 540 V-J features to 13, which were used in a naive Bayes classifier (R e1071). TCRdb reprocessed the public reads (quality trimming at Q25 with fastp, clone calling with MiXCR) and kept in-frame beta chains. Each CDR3 protein gets just one entry, which takes the most common genes and DNA from the rows behind it. Clone size and V and J calls follow TCRdb, not the original study. Present in this sample are 450,000 to 550,000 distinct CDR3 sequences, around a quarter of which were seen just once. About 11% of the sample is held by the ten biggest clonotypes.

The CDR3 measures 14 amino acids from cysteine to phenylalanine. The retained sequence is limited to the CDR3, 42 bases, with the frame set at the first base. V is clipped by 2 bases and J by 4 bases, and the sequence between their germline boundaries is 11 bases long. CDR1 SGHTA and CDR2 FQGTGA were looked up in the germline V gene. This specimen belongs to a study of T cells in Graves' hyperthyroidism and ophthalmopathy (dated by TCRdb to 2018 to 2020). Regarding the complete study: Peripheral blood was collected at initial diagnosis, before any treatment. The roughly 100 discovery patients were randomly divided into training and test sets at a 7:3 ratio. Whether ophthalmopathy could be predicted prospectively was tested in an independent validation cohort made up of roughly 19 hyperthyroidism patients plus 17 patients who later progressed to ophthalmopathy. A discovery cohort of about a hundred patients, 43 with Graves' ophthalmopathy and over 55 with stable Graves' hyperthyroidism, was used to find distinguishing TCR V-J signatures. After blood sampling, hyperthyroidism patients were treated with methimazole at a starting dose of 30 mg daily, and ophthalmopathy patients were treated with high-dose intravenous methylprednisolone. In addition, the study compared T-cell repertoires in thyroid tissue and in blood from six Graves' hyperthyroidism patients. The paper describes TCR Vbeta CDR3 sequencing of around 140 peripheral blood samples, made up of 40 to 45 ophthalmopathy patients, around 73 hyperthyroidism patients and approximately 17 progressor patients. Study-level results and caveats: A 13 V-J signature model separated ophthalmopathy from stable hyperthyroidism, with just over 85% sensitivity and about 81% specificity in cross-validation and 80%/75% in testing. Most expanded thyroid clonotypes (frequency above 0.001) were also found in blood, which suggests that blood repertoires may mirror thyroid immune responses. No statistical method was used to set the sample size in advance, and investigators knew the group allocation. In validation, the model predicted progression to ophthalmopathy with 55% to 71% sensitivity and about 73% specificity, a median of about six months before onset.

The chain is encoded by TRBV7-3 joined to TRBJ1-2; the D gene is perhaps TRBD1, on 5 matching bases. Sequenced material: blood. The sequence derives from a young woman with Graves' ophthalmopathy. The CDR3 here reads CASSLRREGYGYTF. DNA sequence: TGTGCCAGCAGCTTACGCAGGGAAGGCTATGGCTACACCTTC.